This T cell receptor beta chain was captured by sequencing in a study of blood T cell repertoires in COVID-19. About the study: Acute and convalescent COVID-19 samples came from the United States, Italy and Spain.

The CDR3 has 16 amino acids. V gave up 4 bases and J gave up 7 bases; unmatched junction bases: 9. Germline assignment: CDR1 PRHDT and CDR2 FYEKMQ (reference sequence). Repertoires were generated with immunoSEQ multiplex PCR, while TCRdb's copy carries only in-frame clones and drops some. The sample contains about 98,000 clones, roughly 82% of which appear only once. The sequence was obtained from a man in his 70s with active or convalescent COVID-19. The genes are TRBV13 and TRBJ1-6; TRBD1 aligns across 8 bases. Sequenced input: peripheral blood. The CDR3 spells CASSWTGTRINSPLHF. The DNA for the CDR3 is TGTGCCAGCAGCTGGACAGGGACGAGAATAAATTCACCCCTCCACTTT.